The text below deals with one T cell receptor beta chain. This specimen belongs to a study of monozygotic twins with inflammatory bowel disease. The UMIs carried a 6-nucleotide sample barcode, and they were added by template switching. Reprocessing the 5' RACE reads, TCRdb reports a single entry for every CDR3 protein and omits DNA. This sample lists around 380,000 distinct CDR3 sequences; its ten largest clones have 2% to 3%. Germline CDR1 PRHDT, CDR2 FYEKMQ (reference sequence). CDR3 length equals 16 residues. The source is a human donor with ulcerative colitis or Crohn's disease, or a healthy co-twin of an affected twin (not recorded which). The J gene is TRBJ2-2, the V gene TRBV13; no DNA is available, so the TRBD2 call from TCRdb remains unchecked. Sequenced: blood. The CDR3 reads CASSSRLAGQPGELFF.